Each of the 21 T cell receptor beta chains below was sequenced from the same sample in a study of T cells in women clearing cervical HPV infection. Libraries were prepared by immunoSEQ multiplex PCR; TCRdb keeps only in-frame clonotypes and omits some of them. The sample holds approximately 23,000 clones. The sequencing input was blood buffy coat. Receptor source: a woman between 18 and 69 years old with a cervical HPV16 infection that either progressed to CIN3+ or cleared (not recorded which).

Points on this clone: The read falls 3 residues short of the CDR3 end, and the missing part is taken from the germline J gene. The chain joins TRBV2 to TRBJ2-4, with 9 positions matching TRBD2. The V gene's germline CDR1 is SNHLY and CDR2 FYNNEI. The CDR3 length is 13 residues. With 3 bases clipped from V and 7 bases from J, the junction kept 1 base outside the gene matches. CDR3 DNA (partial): TGTGCCAGCAGTGATAGCGGGAGTAACATT. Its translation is CASSDSGSNI. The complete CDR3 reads CASSDSGSNIQYF.

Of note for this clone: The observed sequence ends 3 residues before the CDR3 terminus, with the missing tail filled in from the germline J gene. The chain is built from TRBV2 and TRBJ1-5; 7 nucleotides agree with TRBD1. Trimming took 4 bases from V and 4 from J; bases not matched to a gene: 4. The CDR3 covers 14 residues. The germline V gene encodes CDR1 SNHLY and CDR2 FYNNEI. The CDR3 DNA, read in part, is TGTGCCAGCAGTGGACAGGGACGAAATCAGCCC. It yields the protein CASSGQGRNQP. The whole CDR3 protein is CASSGQGRNQPQHF.

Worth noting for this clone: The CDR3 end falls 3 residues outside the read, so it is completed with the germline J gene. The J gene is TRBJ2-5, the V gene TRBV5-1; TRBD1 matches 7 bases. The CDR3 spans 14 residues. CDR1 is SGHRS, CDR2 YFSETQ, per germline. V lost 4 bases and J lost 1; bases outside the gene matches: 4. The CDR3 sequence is CASSPWDSQETQYF. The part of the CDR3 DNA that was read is TGCGCCAGCAGCCCCTGGGACAGCCAAGAGACC.

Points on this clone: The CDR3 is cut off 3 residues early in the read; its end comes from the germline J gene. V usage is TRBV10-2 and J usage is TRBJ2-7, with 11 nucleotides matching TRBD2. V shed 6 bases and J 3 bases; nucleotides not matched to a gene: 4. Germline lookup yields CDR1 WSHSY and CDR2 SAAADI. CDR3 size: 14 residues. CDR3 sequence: CASSRGTSGYEQYF. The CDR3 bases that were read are TGCGCCAGCAGCCGCGGGACTAGCGGCTACGAG.

CDR3 sequence reads: CASSQVGGQGYGYTF. The sequenced part of the CDR3 DNA is TGTGCCAGCAGCCAAGTCGGGGGACAGGGCTATGGC. The chain carries TRBV4-2 and TRBJ1-2; 9 nucleotides match TRBD1. The read ends 3 residues shy of where the CDR3 ends; the end is completed using the germline J gene. After removal of 1 base from V and 4 bases from J, the junction contained 4 bases not matched to a gene. This CDR3 is built from 15 residues. Looked up from germline, CDR1 is LGHNA and CDR2 is YNFKEQ.

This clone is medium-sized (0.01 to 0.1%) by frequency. Partial CDR3 DNA: TGCGCCAGCAGCTCGGGACAGGCGAACACTGAA. Protein: CASSSGQANTE. The CDR3 in its entirety is CASSSGQANTEAFF. This sequence joins TRBV5-1 and TRBJ1-1; TRBD1 matches at 8 bases. The missing CDR3 end, 3 residues past where the read stops, is filled in from the germline J gene. After removal of 3 bases from V and 1 base from J, the junction contained 2 bases not matched to a gene. The germline CDR1 and CDR2 sequences are SGHRS and YFSETQ. CDR3 length equals 14 residues.

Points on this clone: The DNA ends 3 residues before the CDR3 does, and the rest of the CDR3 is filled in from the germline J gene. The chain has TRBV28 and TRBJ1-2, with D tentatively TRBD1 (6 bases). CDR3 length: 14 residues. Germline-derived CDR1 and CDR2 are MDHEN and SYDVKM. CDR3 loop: CASSFPDSPRGYTF. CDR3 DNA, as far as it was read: TGTGCCAGCAGTTTCCCGGACAGTCCGAGAGGC.

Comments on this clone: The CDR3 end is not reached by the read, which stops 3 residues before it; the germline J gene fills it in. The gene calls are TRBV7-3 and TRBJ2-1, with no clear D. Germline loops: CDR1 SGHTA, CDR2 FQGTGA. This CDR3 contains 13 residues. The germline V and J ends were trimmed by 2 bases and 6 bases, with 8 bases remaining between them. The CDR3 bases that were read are TGTGCCAGCAGCTTATACCTAGTCAATGAG. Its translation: CASSLYLVNE. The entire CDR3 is CASSLYLVNEQFF.

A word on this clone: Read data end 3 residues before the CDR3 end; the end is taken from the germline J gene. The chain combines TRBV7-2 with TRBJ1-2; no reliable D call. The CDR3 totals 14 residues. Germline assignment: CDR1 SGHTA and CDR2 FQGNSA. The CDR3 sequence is CASSPTPGWTAYTF. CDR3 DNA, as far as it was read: TGTGCCAGCAGCCCCACCCCCGGATGGACTGCC. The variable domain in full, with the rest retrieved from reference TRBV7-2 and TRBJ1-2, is GAGVSQSPSNKVTEKGKDVELRCDPISGHTALYWYRQSLGQGLEFLIYFQGNSAPDKSGLPSDRFSAERTGGSVSTLTIQRTQQEDSAVYLCASSPTPGWTAYTFGSGTRLTVV.

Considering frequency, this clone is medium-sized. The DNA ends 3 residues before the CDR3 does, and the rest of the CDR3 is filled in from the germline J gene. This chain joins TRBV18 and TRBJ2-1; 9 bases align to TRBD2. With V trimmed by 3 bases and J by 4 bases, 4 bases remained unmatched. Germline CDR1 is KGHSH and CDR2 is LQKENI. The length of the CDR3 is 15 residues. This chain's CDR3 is CASSPLAGQYNEQFF. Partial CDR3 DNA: TGTGCCAGCTCACCGCTAGCGGGACAATACAATGAG.

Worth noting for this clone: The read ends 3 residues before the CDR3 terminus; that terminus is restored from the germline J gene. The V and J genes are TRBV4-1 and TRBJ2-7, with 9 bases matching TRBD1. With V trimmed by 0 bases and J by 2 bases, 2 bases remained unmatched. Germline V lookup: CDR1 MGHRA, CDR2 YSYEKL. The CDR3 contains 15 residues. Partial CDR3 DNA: TGCGCCAGCAGCCAAGAGGGACAGGGCGCCTACGAG. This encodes CASSQEGQGAYE. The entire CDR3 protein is CASSQEGQGAYEQYF.

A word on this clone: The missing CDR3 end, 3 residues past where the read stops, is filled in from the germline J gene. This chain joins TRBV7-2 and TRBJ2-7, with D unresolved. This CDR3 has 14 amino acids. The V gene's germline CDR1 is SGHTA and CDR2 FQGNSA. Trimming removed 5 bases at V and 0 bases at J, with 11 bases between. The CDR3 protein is CASSPIHVSYEQYF. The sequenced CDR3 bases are TGTGCCAGCAGCCCAATACACGTCTCCTACGAG. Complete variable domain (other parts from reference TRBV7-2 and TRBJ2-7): GAGVSQSPSNKVTEKGKDVELRCDPISGHTALYWYRQSLGQGLEFLIYFQGNSAPDKSGLPSDRFSAERTGGSVSTLTIQRTQQEDSAVYLCASSPIHVSYEQYFGPGTRLTVT.

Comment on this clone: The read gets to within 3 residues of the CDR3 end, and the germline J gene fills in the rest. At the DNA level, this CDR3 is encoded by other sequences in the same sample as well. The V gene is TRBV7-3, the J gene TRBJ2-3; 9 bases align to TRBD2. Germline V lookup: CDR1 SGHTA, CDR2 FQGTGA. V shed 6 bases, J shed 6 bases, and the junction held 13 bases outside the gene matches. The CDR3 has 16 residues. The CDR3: CASSPDSGSAGDTQYF. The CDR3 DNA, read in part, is TGTGCCAGCAGTCCAGATAGCGGGAGCGCCGGCGATACG.

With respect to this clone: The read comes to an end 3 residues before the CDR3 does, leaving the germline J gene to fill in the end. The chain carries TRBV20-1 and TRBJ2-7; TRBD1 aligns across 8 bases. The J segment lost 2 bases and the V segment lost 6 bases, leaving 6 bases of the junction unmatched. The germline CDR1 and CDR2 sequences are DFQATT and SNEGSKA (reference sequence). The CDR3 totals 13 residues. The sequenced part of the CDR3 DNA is TGCAGTGCCCGACAGGGGTCAGCCTACGAG. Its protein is CSARQGSAYE. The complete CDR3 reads CSARQGSAYEQYF.

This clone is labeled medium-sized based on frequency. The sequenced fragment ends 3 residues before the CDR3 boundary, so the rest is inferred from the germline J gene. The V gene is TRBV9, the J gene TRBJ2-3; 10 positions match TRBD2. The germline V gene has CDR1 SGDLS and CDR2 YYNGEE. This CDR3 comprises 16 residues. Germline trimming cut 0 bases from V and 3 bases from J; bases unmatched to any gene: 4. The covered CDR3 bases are TGTGCCAGCAGCGTAGACGGAGCGGGAGGGACAGATACG. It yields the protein CASSVDGAGGTDT. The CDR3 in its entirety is CASSVDGAGGTDTQYF.

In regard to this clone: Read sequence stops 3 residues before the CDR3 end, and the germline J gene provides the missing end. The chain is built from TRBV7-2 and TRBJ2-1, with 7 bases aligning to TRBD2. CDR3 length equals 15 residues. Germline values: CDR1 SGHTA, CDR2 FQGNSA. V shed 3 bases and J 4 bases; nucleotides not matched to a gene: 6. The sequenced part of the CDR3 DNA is TGTGCCAGCAGCTTGGCCGGGACTACTTACAATGAG. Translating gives CASSLAGTTYNE. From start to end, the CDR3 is CASSLAGTTYNEQFF. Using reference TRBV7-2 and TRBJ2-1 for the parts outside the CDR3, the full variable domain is GAGVSQSPSNKVTEKGKDVELRCDPISGHTALYWYRQSLGQGLEFLIYFQGNSAPDKSGLPSDRFSAERTGGSVSTLTIQRTQQEDSAVYLCASSLAGTTYNEQFFGPGTRLTVL.

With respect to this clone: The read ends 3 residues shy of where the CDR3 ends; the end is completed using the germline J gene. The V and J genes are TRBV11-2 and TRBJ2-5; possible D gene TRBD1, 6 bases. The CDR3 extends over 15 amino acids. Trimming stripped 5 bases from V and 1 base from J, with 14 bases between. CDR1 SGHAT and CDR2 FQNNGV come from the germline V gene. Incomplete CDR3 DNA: TGTGCCAGCAGCCCAGTGACAGGTATCCAAGAGACC. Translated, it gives CASSPVTGIQET. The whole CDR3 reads CASSPVTGIQETQYF. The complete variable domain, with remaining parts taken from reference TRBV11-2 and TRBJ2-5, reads EAGVAQSPRYKIIEKRQSVAFWCNPISGHATLYWYQQILGQGPKLLIQFQNNGVVDDSQLPKDRFSAERLKGVDSTLKIQPAKLEDSAVYLCASSPVTGIQETQYFGPGTRLLVL.

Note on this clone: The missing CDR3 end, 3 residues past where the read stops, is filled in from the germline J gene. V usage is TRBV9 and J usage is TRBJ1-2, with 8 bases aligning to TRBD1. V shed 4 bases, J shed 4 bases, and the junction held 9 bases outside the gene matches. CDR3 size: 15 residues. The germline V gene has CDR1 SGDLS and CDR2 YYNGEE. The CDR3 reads CASSFRDRTFYGYTF. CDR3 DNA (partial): TGTGCCAGCAGCTTCCGGGACAGGACCTTCTATGGC.

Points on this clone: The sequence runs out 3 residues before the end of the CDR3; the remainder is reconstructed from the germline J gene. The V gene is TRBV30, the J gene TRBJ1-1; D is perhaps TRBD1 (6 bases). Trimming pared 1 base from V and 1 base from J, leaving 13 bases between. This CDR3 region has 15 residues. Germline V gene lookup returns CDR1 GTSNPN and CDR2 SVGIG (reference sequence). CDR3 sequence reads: CAWSEYQGSNTEAFF. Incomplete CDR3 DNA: TGTGCCTGGAGTGAGTATCAGGGGTCGAACACTGAA.

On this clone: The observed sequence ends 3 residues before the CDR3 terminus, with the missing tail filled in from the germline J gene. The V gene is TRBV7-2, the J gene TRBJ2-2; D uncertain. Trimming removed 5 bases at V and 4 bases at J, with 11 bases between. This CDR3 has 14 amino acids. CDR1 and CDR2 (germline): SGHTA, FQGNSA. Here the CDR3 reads CASSPPSRTGELFF. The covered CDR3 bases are TGTGCCAGCAGCCCACCTAGTCGCACCGGGGAG.

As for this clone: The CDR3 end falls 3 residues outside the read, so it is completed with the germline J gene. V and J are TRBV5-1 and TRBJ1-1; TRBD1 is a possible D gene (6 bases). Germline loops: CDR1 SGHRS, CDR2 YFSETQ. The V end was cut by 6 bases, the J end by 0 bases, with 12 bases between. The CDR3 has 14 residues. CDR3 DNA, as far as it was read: TGCGCCAGCACCTCCGGACAGCTGAACACTGAA. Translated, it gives CASTSGQLNTE. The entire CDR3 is CASTSGQLNTEAFF. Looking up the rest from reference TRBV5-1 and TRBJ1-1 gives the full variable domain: KAGVTQTPRYLIKTRGQQVTLSCSPISGHRSVSWYQQTPGQGLQFLFEYFSETQRNKGNFPGRFSGRQFSNSRSEMNVSTLELGDSALYLCASTSGQLNTEAFFGQGTRLTVV.